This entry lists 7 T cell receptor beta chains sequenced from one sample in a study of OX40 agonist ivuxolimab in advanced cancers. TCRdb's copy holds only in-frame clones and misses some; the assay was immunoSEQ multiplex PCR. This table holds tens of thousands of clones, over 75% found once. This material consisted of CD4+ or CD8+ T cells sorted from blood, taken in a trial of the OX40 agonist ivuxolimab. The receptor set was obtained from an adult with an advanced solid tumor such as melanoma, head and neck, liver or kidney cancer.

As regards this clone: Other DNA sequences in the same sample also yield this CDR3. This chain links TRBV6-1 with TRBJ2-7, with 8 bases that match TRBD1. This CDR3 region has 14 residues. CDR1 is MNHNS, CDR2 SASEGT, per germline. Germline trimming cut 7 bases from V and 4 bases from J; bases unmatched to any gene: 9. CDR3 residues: CASKQGQGLYEQYF. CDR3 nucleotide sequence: TGTGCCAGCAAACAAGGACAGGGTCTGTACGAGCAGTACTTC.

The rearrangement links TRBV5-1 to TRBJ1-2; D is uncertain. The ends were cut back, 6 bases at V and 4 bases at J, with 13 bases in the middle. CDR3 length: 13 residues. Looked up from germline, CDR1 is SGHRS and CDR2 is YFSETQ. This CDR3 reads CASTEGFGYGYTF. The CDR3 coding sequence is TGCGCCAGCACCGAGGGATTCGGCTATGGCTACACCTTC.

This chain's CDR3 is CAWAVVTGNTIYF. The CDR3 region has the DNA TGTGCCTGGGCCGTAGTTACTGGAAACACCATATATTTT. This sequence joins TRBV30 and TRBJ1-3; D gene uncertain. V lost 5 bases and J 2 bases, leaving 10 bases between the germline ends. CDR1 and CDR2 (germline): GTSNPN, SVGIG (reference sequence). The CDR3 loop spans 13 amino acids.

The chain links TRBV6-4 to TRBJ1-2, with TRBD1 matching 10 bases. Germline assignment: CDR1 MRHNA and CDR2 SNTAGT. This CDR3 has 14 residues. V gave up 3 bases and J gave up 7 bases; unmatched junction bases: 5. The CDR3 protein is CASSDTTGGSGYTF. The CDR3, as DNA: TGTGCCAGCAGTGATACGACAGGGGGCAGTGGCTACACCTTC.

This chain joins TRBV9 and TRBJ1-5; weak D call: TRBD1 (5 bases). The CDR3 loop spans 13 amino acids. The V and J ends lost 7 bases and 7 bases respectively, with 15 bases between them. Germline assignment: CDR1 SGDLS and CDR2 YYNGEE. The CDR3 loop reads CASDSGIGQPQHF. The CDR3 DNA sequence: TGTGCCAGCGACTCAGGGATCGGGCAGCCCCAGCATTTT.

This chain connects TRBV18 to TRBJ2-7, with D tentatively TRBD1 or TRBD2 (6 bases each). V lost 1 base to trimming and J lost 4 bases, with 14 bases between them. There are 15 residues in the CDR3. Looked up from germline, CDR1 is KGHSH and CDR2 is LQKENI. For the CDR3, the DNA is TGTGCCAGCTCACCACGACTATCGGGGGCGTACGAGCAGTACTTC. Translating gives CASSPRLSGAYEQYF.

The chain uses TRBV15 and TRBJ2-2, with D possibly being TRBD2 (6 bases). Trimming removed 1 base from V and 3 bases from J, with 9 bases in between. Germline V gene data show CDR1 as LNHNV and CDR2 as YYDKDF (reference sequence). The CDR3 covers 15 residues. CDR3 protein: CATSRAGVDTGELFF. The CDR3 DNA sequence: TGTGCCACCAGCAGAGCGGGAGTAGACACCGGGGAGCTGTTTTTT.